The 19 T cell receptor beta chains listed next were all sequenced from one sample in a study of CD8+ T cells in alopecia areata. cDNA serving as the sequencing template came from extracted, reverse transcribed RNA. Here immunoSEQ multiplex PCR was the method, and the copy in TCRdb shows in-frame clones only, minus some. Of 15,000 to 20,000 clones in the sample, around 60% were seen once. Indicated treatment: oral pan-JAK inhibitor, 5-10 mg twice daily. Alopecia areata patients provided lesional scalp punch biopsies and peripheral blood. Sequences were derived from skin, sampled at week 4, from a patient treated with tofacitinib. The receptors stem from a human donor with alopecia areata.

The chain recombines TRBV29-1 with TRBJ1-2; weak D call: TRBD1 (6 bases). There are 12 residues in the CDR3. V shed 7 bases and J shed 3 bases, with 12 bases lying between them. Germline CDR1 and CDR2: SQVTM and ANQGSEA. The CDR3 loop is CSGGQGDYGYTF. CDR3 bases: TGCAGCGGGGGGCAGGGTGACTATGGCTACACCTTC.

This rearrangement joins TRBV2 to TRBJ2-1, with a possible D match to TRBD1 (6 bases). CDR1 is SNHLY, CDR2 FYNNEI, per germline. Between the trimmed V and J ends, which lost 1 base and 8 bases, there was a span of 21 bases. This CDR3 region has 17 residues. As DNA, the CDR3 is TGTGCCAGCAGTGAAGACCTTACAGGGCCCCAAGGCGATGAGCAGTTCTTC. This translates into CASSEDLTGPQGDEQFF.

This clone was seen more than once but under ten times. The V call is TRBV4-2, the J call TRBJ2-3; D gene ambiguous. This CDR3 spans 12 amino acids. V was cut by 5 bases and J by 2 bases, with 5 bases left in between. CDR1 and CDR2 (germline): LGHNA, YNFKEQ. For the CDR3, the DNA is TGTGCCAGCAGCTTGGACACAGATACGCAGTATTTT. The encoded protein is CASSLDTDTQYF.

The rearrangement uses TRBV4-1 and TRBJ2-7; D unresolved. This CDR3 has 15 residues. CDR1 and CDR2 from the germline V gene are MGHRA and YSYEKL. V was cut by 1 base and J by 2 bases, with 12 bases left in between. The CDR3 is CASSQGYIGPYEQYF. CDR3 sequence (DNA): TGCGCCAGCAGCCAAGGGTACATAGGGCCCTACGAGCAGTACTTC.

The chain uses TRBV7-2 and TRBJ2-7; 9 bases line up with TRBD1. The CDR3 length is 15 residues. Germline CDR1 reads SGHTA; CDR2 reads FQGNSA. J was trimmed by 5 bases and V by 1 base; bases with no gene match: 6. The CDR3: CASSLVGTGRHEQYF. The CDR3 nucleotides are TGTGCCAGCAGCTTAGTTGGGACAGGGCGGCACGAGCAGTACTTC.

The genes are TRBV10-3 and TRBJ2-7; no reliable D call. CDR1 and CDR2 from the germline V gene are ENHRY and SYGVKD. The CDR3 is made up of 16 amino acids. Trimming took off 2 bases at V and 0 bases at J, with 14 bases between the two ends. The CDR3: CAISETDIRSSYEQYF. Here the CDR3 DNA reads TGTGCCATCAGTGAGACCGACATCAGGTCCTCCTACGAGCAGTACTTC.

This chain uses TRBV29-1 with TRBJ2-5, with 7 bases fitting TRBD2. The CDR3 runs 14 residues. V dropped 0 bases and J dropped 5; count of bases not matched to a gene: 6. Germline CDR1 and CDR2: SQVTM and ANQGSEA. The CDR3 DNA reads TGCAGCGTTGAAGAAGCGGGAATAGGGGAGACCCAGTACTTC. Its protein is CSVEEAGIGETQYF.

This chain uses TRBV7-8 with TRBJ1-2; the match to TRBD1 covers 8 bases. With V trimmed by 5 bases and J by 3 bases, 5 bases remained unmatched. Germline CDR1 is SGHVS and CDR2 is FQNEAQ. The CDR3 loop spans 14 amino acids. The CDR3 region has the DNA TGTGCCAGCAGCGAGGACAGGGTTTACTATGGCTACACCTTC. Translating it yields CASSEDRVYYGYTF.

This chain connects TRBV5-4 to TRBJ1-1; D gene unclear. V was pared by 4 bases and J by 7 bases, with 14 bases between. This CDR3 is 13 amino acids long. Germline assignment: CDR1 SGHNT and CDR2 YYREEE (reference sequence). The CDR3 bases are TGTGCCAGCAGCCCCAGCGGGGTCATTGAAGCTTTCTTT. Residues: CASSPSGVIEAFF.

The chain recombines TRBV25-1 with TRBJ2-3; weak D call: TRBD2 (5 bases). The CDR3 length is 14 residues. The germline V gene has CDR1 MGHDK and CDR2 SYGVNS. Trimming removed 6 bases at V and 5 bases at J, with 15 bases between. As DNA, the CDR3 is TGTGCCAGCAGAGGCGCGGGTGGTAAAGATACGCAGTATTTT. This translates into CASRGAGGKDTQYF.

V and J are TRBV6-1 and TRBJ2-1; 10 nucleotides align to TRBD1. There are 15 residues in the CDR3. CDR1 and CDR2 from the germline V gene are MNHNS and SASEGT. J lost 5 bases, V lost 4 bases, and 5 bases had no gene match. CDR3: CASSVGTGDHNEQFF. The CDR3 nucleotides are TGTGCCAGCAGTGTCGGGACAGGGGACCACAATGAGCAGTTCTTC.

The CDR3: CASSLNTYQETQYF. The CDR3 DNA sequence: TGTGCCAGCAGCCTTAACACGTACCAAGAGACCCAGTACTTC. The chain joins TRBV5-6 to TRBJ2-5; D is ambiguous. CDR3 length: 14 amino acids. V lost 4 bases and J 0 bases, leaving 10 bases between the germline ends. CDR1 is SGHDT and CDR2 is YYEEEE in the germline V gene.

The chain is built from TRBV5-4 and TRBJ1-5; perhaps TRBD1 as D (5 bases). This CDR3 has 15 residues. CDR1 is SGHNT, CDR2 YYREEE, per germline (reference sequence). V was shortened by 3 bases and J by 6 bases, with 16 bases between the two germline ends. CDR3 nucleotide sequence: TGTGCCAGCAGCTCCTTCGAAGGGGCGAGTCAGCCCCAGCATTTT. Protein: CASSSFEGASQPQHF.

This clone is classed as medium-sized. The V and J genes are TRBV2 and TRBJ1-2, with 7 bases lining up with TRBD1. CDR1 SNHLY and CDR2 FYNNEI come from the germline V gene. With V trimmed by 5 bases and J by 4 bases, 7 bases remained unmatched. The CDR3 length is 14 residues. This CDR3 reads CASSSTGDGYGYTF. CDR3 sequence (DNA): TGTGCCAGCAGTTCTACAGGGGACGGCTATGGCTACACCTTC. Full variable domain (outside the CDR3, taken from reference TRBV2 and TRBJ1-2): EPEVTQTPSHQVTQMGQEVILRCVPISNHLYFYWYRQILGQKVEFLVSFYNNEISEKSEIFDDQFSVERPDGSNFTLKIRSTKLEDSAMYFCASSSTGDGYGYTFGSGTRLTVV.

The V gene is TRBV6-1, the J gene TRBJ2-7, with TRBD1 matching over 9 bases. V was clipped by 7 bases and J by 6 bases; unmatched bases: 13. Germline CDR1 MNHNS, CDR2 SASEGT. CDR3 length: 15 amino acids. Here the CDR3 reads CASNPEGTGSLEQYF. CDR3 DNA: TGTGCCAGCAACCCTGAGGGGACAGGGTCGCTCGAGCAGTACTTC.

V and J are TRBV6-5 and TRBJ2-3, with D unclear. The ends were cut back, 1 base at V and 0 bases at J, with 5 bases in the middle. CDR3 size: 14 residues. Per the germline V gene, CDR1 is MNHEY and CDR2 is SVGAGI. CDR3 amino acids: CASSYLHSTDTQYF. The CDR3, as DNA: TGTGCCAGCAGTTACTTGCATAGCACAGATACGCAGTATTTT.

This chain links TRBV7-8 with TRBJ1-4; D is perhaps TRBD1 (5 bases). Germline V gene data show CDR1 as SGHVS and CDR2 as FQNEAQ. The V end lost 5 bases, the J end lost 4 bases, and 11 bases lay between the germline ends. This CDR3 contains 14 residues. The CDR3 is CASSPVRDNEKLFF. CDR3 in DNA: TGTGCCAGCAGCCCAGTCAGGGATAATGAAAAACTGTTTTTT.

A single count supports this clone. The rearrangement joins TRBV28 to TRBJ2-7; possibly TRBD2 for D (6 bases). V was pared by 5 bases and J by 6 bases, with 11 bases between. Germline V gene data show CDR1 as MDHEN and CDR2 as SYDVKM. CDR3 size: 12 residues. CDR3 in DNA: TGTGCCAGCAGTCCGAGGAGGGCCGAGCAGTACTTC. This codes for CASSPRRAEQYF.

This clone was seen a few times. The genes are TRBV5-5 and TRBJ2-1, with 13 bases fitting TRBD2. The J segment lost 7 bases and the V segment lost 4 bases, leaving 5 bases of the junction unmatched. The CDR3 has 15 amino acids. Per the germline V gene, CDR1 is SGHKS and CDR2 is YYEKEE (reference sequence). For the CDR3, the DNA is TGTGCCAGCAGCGTCCGGACTAGCGGGGGAAATGAGCAGTTCTTC. The encoded protein is CASSVRTSGGNEQFF.